This T cell receptor (beta chain) was identified in a study of shared clonotypes between healthy human individuals. Naivety among CD8 cells was defined by CD45RO negativity and positive CCR7 selection, thereby excluding terminally differentiated effector memory CD45RA+ cells. Study-wide points: Clonotypes shared by all four donors outscored non-shared clonotypes in generation probability. Despite large depth, sorted-subset datasets appeared incompletely sequenced.

Template for every sorted-subset replicate PCR totaled 150 to 250 ng DNA, 25,000 to 30,000 T cell genomes. The data were produced by immunoSEQ multiplex PCR, yet TCRdb's version contains in-frame clones alone and is incomplete. The top ten clones hold 1% to 1.5% of a sample with under 2,000,000 clones, less than 95% of them seen once. The CDR3 is 18 amino acids. CDR1 and CDR2 (germline): MGHRA, YSYEKL. V lost 0 bases to trimming and J lost 4 bases; unmatched junction nucleotides: 12. Regarding this clone: No antigen is known for it.

Sequencing was done on a sample of naive CD8+ T cells sorted from blood. This TCR came from a man aged 18 to 30 in good health. V gene TRBV4-1 combines with J gene TRBJ1-2; 9 bases align to TRBD1. As DNA, the CDR3 is TGCGCCAGCAGCCAAGAAAGAACAACAACAGGGGGCTTCTATGGCTACACCTTC. This translates into CASSQERTTTGGFYGYTF.